Presented here are 28 T cell receptor beta chains from one specimen sequenced in a study of cytomegalovirus exposure and HLA in healthy donors. The protocol was immunoSEQ multiplex PCR, while the TCRdb copy is restricted to in-frame clones and leaves out a portion. There are about 160,000 clones in the sample; approximately 86% occur only once, and around 2.4% lies in the top ten. Sequencing was done on a sample of PBMCs. These TCRs come from a woman aged 18-30 years in good health and CMV-seronegative.

The chain combines TRBV2 with TRBJ1-6; D perhaps matches TRBD1 (6 bases). CDR1 is SNHLY, CDR2 FYNNEI, per germline. V lost 6 bases, J lost 10 bases, and 10 bases lay in between. This CDR3 region has 12 residues. The CDR3 sequence: CASRRGGSPLHF. CDR3 bases: TGTGCCAGCAGAAGGGGGGGGTCACCCCTCCACTTT.

The genes are TRBV7-8 and TRBJ1-2; no clear D gene. CDR1 and CDR2 (germline): SGHVS, FQNEAQ. V was clipped by 1 base and J by 1 base, with 4 bases between them. CDR3 length: 13 amino acids. CDR3 sequence (DNA): TGTGCCAGCAGCTTAGAGCTTAACTATGGCTACACCTTC. Translated, it gives CASSLELNYGYTF.

The rearrangement uses TRBV19 and TRBJ1-1; tentative D call: TRBD1 (5 bases). Trimming pared 0 bases from V and 12 bases from J, leaving 17 bases between. The length of the CDR3 is 14 residues. Germline lookup yields CDR1 LNHDA and CDR2 SQIVND (reference sequence). In DNA form, the CDR3 reads TGTGCCAGTAGTATAGATGTTCCTCCAGGGCTATCTTTCTTT. Its translation is CASSIDVPPGLSFF.

This chain joins TRBV7-3 and TRBJ2-3; 12 nucleotides line up with TRBD2. The CDR3 runs to 16 residues. CDR1 SGHTA and CDR2 FQGTGA come from the germline V gene. With V trimmed by 4 bases and J by 5 bases, 7 bases remained unmatched. The DNA of the CDR3 is TGTGCCAGCAGCTCCACCCCTAGCGGGGGGGGAGATACGCAGTATTTT. As protein: CASSSTPSGGGDTQYF.

This chain uses TRBV2 with TRBJ2-3, with D perhaps matching TRBD2 (6 bases). The germline V and J ends were trimmed by 3 bases and 2 bases, with 21 bases remaining between them. The CDR3 has 18 residues. CDR1 SNHLY and CDR2 FYNNEI come from the germline V gene. This chain's CDR3 is CASSEQLAGSGYTDTQYF. The CDR3 DNA is TGTGCCAGCAGTGAGCAACTCGCGGGTAGCGGATACACAGATACGCAGTATTTT.

The chain's CDR3 is CASSPGTRNEKLFF. CDR3 nucleotide sequence: TGTGCCAGCAGCCCCGGGACACGTAATGAAAAACTGTTTTTT. This rearrangement joins TRBV4-2 to TRBJ1-4; TRBD1 might be the D (6 bases). CDR1 is LGHNA and CDR2 is YNFKEQ in the germline V gene. The ends were cut back, 4 bases at V and 4 bases at J, with 10 bases in the middle. The CDR3 covers 14 residues.

V gene TRBV6-1 combines with J gene TRBJ1-1, with TRBD1 identical over 7 bases. J lost 4 bases, V lost 5 bases, and 7 bases had no gene match. Germline V gene lookup returns CDR1 MNHNS and CDR2 SASEGT. CDR3 length: 14 residues. Written as DNA, the CDR3 is TGTGCCAGCAGTCGGGACCCAGGGGGCACTGAAGCTTTCTTT. It codes for CASSRDPGGTEAFF.

This clone was recorded only once. This rearrangement joins TRBV6-5 to TRBJ1-2; D is perhaps TRBD1 (5 bases). The CDR3 sequence is 13 residues long. Germline-derived CDR1 and CDR2 are MNHEY and SVGAGI. Trimming removed 6 bases at V and 11 bases at J, with 19 bases between. This chain's CDR3 is CASRTDSPGGYTF. Written as DNA, the CDR3 is TGTGCCAGCAGGACTGACTCACCGGGGGGATACACCTTC.

The chain recombines TRBV7-9 with TRBJ2-7; unclear D gene. Germline CDR1 SEHNR, CDR2 FQNEAQ (reference sequence). Trimming cost V 6 bases and J 7 bases, with 10 bases left between them. This CDR3 spans 11 amino acids. This chain's CDR3 is CASSSRWEQYF. The CDR3 DNA follows: TGTGCCAGCAGTTCCAGATGGGAGCAGTACTTC.

The CDR3 DNA sequence: TGCGCCAGCAGCCAAGATCAAGGGGTGAACACTGAAGCTTTCTTT. Translating it yields CASSQDQGVNTEAFF. The rearrangement uses TRBV4-3 and TRBJ1-1, with D perhaps matching TRBD1 (5 bases). CDR1 is LGHNA and CDR2 is YSLEER in the germline V gene. Between the trimmed V and J ends, which lost 0 bases and 0 bases, there was a span of 8 bases. The CDR3 length is 15 residues.

The chain is built from TRBV2 and TRBJ1-1, with 9 positions matching TRBD1. Germline CDR1 SNHLY, CDR2 FYNNEI. Losses at the gene ends were 8 bases for V and 4 bases for J; bases not matched to a gene: 14. The length of the CDR3 is 16 residues. CDR3 nucleotides: TGTGCCAGCGGCGGGGCACAGGGGGCGCGACTCACTGAAGCTTTCTTT. Protein sequence: CASGGAQGARLTEAFF.

This chain connects TRBV6-1 to TRBJ2-2; D perhaps matches TRBD1 (6 bases). Germline V gene data show CDR1 as MNHNS and CDR2 as SASEGT. This CDR3 region has 13 residues. Trimming removed 1 base from V and 13 bases from J, with 13 bases in between. As DNA, the CDR3 is TGTGCCAGCAGTGAAGTCCAGGGGACGGGGCTGTTTTTT. This sequence encodes CASSEVQGTGLFF.

The J gene is TRBJ2-7, the V gene TRBV18; tentatively, D is TRBD1 (5 bases). The V and J ends lost 3 bases and 3 bases respectively, with 18 bases between them. CDR3 size: 16 residues. Germline V lookup: CDR1 KGHSH, CDR2 LQKENI. CDR3 sequence (DNA): TGTGCCAGCTCACCCTTCACACCTGACAGCTTCTACGAGCAGTACTTC. Translating it yields CASSPFTPDSFYEQYF.

This rearrangement joins TRBV5-4 to TRBJ1-3; D unclear. Germline CDR1 is SGHNT and CDR2 is YYREEE (reference sequence). CDR3 length equals 15 residues. V dropped 4 bases and J dropped 2 bases, with 13 bases sitting between them. The DNA of the CDR3 is TGTGCCAGCAGCCCTCGTGCGGAGACTGGAAACACCATATATTTT. Translated: CASSPRAETGNTIYF.

The chain couples TRBV4-1 to TRBJ2-2; 11 bases line up with TRBD2. Per the germline V gene, CDR1 is MGHRA and CDR2 is YSYEKL. The V and J ends lost 4 bases and 4 bases, in that order; junction bases with no gene match: 5. The length of the CDR3 is 16 residues. CDR3 sequence (DNA): TGCGCCAGCAGCCTTTCTAGCGGGAGGCCCACCGGGGAGCTGTTTTTT. Translation gives CASSLSSGRPTGELFF.

The CDR3 spells CASSFPGGKLALLYGYTF. CDR3 sequence (DNA): TGTGCCAGCAGCTTTCCAGGGGGCAAGCTCGCTTTGCTCTATGGCTACACCTTC. The chain couples TRBV12-1 to TRBJ1-2; the D call in the table, TRBD1, was not verified against the DNA. TRBV12-1 is recorded as a pseudogene. The CDR3 contains 18 residues.

The chain recombines TRBV29-1 with TRBJ2-7, with D possibly matching TRBD1 (5 bases). V was pared by 5 bases and J by 3 bases, with 8 bases between. CDR1 is SQVTM, CDR2 ANQGSEA, per germline. The CDR3 totals 11 residues. The CDR3 DNA follows: TGCAGCGTTCATCAGGGCTACGAGCAGTACTTC. It translates to CSVHQGYEQYF.

The chain carries TRBV23-1 and TRBJ1-2; no clear D gene. TRBV23-1 is identified as an open reading frame with a role that is uncertain. The CDR3 extends over 14 amino acids. The ends were cut back, 0 bases at V and 0 bases at J, with 5 bases in the middle. As DNA, the CDR3 is TGCGCCAGCAGTCAATCCCTATCTAACTATGGCTACACCTTC. Protein sequence: CASSQSLSNYGYTF.

The chain uses TRBV30 and TRBJ1-5, with no clear D. Germline loops: CDR1 GTSNPN, CDR2 SVGIG (reference sequence). The CDR3 covers 15 residues. The V gene lost 0 bases and the J gene lost 3 bases, with 12 bases spanning the gap. The DNA for the CDR3 is TGTGCCTGGAGTGTAACCGCCCAGGTCAATCAGCCCCAGCATTTT. It is translated as CAWSVTAQVNQPQHF. The full variable domain, rest sourced from reference TRBV30 and TRBJ1-5, is SQTIHQWPATLVQPVGSPLSLECTVEGTSNPNLYWYRQAAGRGLQLLFYSVGIGQISSEVPQNLSASRPQDRQFILSSKKLLLSDSGFYLCAWSVTAQVNQPQHFGDGTRLSIL.

The V call is TRBV18, the J call TRBJ2-1; tentatively, D is TRBD2 (6 bases). The germline gives CDR1 KGHSH, CDR2 LQKENI. The V end lost 6 bases, the J end lost 0 bases, and 18 bases lay between the germline ends. The CDR3 totals 17 residues. This CDR3 reads CASSLLRGGNSYNEQFF. The CDR3 DNA reads TGTGCCAGCTCCCTTCTAAGGGGCGGGAACTCCTACAATGAGCAGTTCTTC.

This sequence joins TRBV28 and TRBJ2-1; tentatively, D is TRBD2 (6 bases). This CDR3 spans 16 amino acids. V dropped 2 bases and J dropped 2 bases, with 13 bases sitting between them. Per germline, CDR1 MDHEN and CDR2 SYDVKM. This CDR3 reads CASSLKRAGAYNEQFF. The CDR3 bases are TGTGCCAGCAGTTTAAAGCGGGCGGGTGCCTACAATGAGCAGTTCTTC.

The chain uses TRBV7-9 and TRBJ1-1; TRBD1 agrees at 8 bases. Germline trimming cut 5 bases from V and 10 bases from J; bases unmatched to any gene: 6. Germline CDR1 SEHNR, CDR2 FQNEAQ (reference sequence). This CDR3 region has 12 residues. The CDR3 here is CASSRQGSGAFF. As DNA, the CDR3 is TGTGCCAGCAGCCGACAGGGGTCGGGAGCTTTCTTT.

The gene calls are TRBV6-1 and TRBJ1-1; D unresolved. The germline V gene encodes CDR1 MNHNS and CDR2 SASEGT. The V gene lost 6 bases and the J gene lost 1 base, with 6 bases spanning the gap. This CDR3 region has 12 residues. The CDR3 DNA follows: TGTGCCAGCAGGTCGGGGAACACTGAAGCTTTCTTT. This encodes CASRSGNTEAFF.

This clone turned up a few times. The V call is TRBV2, the J call TRBJ2-7; 8 bases line up with TRBD1. Trimming took 8 bases from V and 5 from J; bases not matched to a gene: 17. Looked up from germline, CDR1 is SNHLY and CDR2 is FYNNEI. CDR3 length equals 16 residues. The CDR3, as DNA: TGTGCCAGCCACCTCTTGGTCGGGACAGGTAGTCACGAGCAGTACTTC. Protein product: CASHLLVGTGSHEQYF. Complete variable domain (other parts from reference TRBV2 and TRBJ2-7): EPEVTQTPSHQVTQMGQEVILRCVPISNHLYFYWYRQILGQKVEFLVSFYNNEISEKSEIFDDQFSVERPDGSNFTLKIRSTKLEDSAMYFCASHLLVGTGSHEQYFGPGTRLTVT.

This chain connects TRBV9 to TRBJ2-7, with TRBD1 matching over 7 bases. Germline V gives CDR1 SGDLS, CDR2 YYNGEE. There are 14 residues in the CDR3. The V gene end was trimmed by 4 bases and the J gene end by 6 bases; junction bases not matched to a gene: 10. CDR3 nucleotides: TGTGCCAGCAGCCCCCAGGGGACAGCTTCCGAGCAGTACTTC. It translates to CASSPQGTASEQYF.

The chain is built from TRBV6-5 and TRBJ1-1, with TRBD1 matching over 7 bases. Unmatched junction bases numbered 4, after V lost 6 bases and J lost 0 bases. In germline, CDR1 is MNHEY, CDR2 SVGAGI. The CDR3 consists of 14 residues. Here the CDR3 DNA reads TGTGCCAGCAGGCTAGGGACAGTGAACACTGAAGCTTTCTTT. Amino acid sequence: CASRLGTVNTEAFF.

The rearrangement uses TRBV27 and TRBJ1-2; 11 bases match TRBD1. Germline V gene sequence: CDR1 MNHEY, CDR2 SMNVEV (reference sequence). Trimming took 4 bases from V and 4 from J; bases not matched to a gene: 5. The CDR3 has 15 residues. The CDR3 protein is CASSSKDRGPYGYTF. CDR3 bases: TGTGCCAGCAGTTCGAAGGACAGGGGGCCCTATGGCTACACCTTC.

The gene calls are TRBV19 and TRBJ1-5, with TRBD1 as a possible D gene (5 bases). Per the germline V gene, CDR1 is LNHDA and CDR2 is SQIVND (reference sequence). V lost 6 bases to trimming and J lost 0 bases, with 9 bases between them. The CDR3 totals 14 residues. The CDR3 nucleotides read TGTGCCAGTAGACAGGTTAATAGCAATCAGCCCCAGCATTTT. Residues: CASRQVNSNQPQHF.